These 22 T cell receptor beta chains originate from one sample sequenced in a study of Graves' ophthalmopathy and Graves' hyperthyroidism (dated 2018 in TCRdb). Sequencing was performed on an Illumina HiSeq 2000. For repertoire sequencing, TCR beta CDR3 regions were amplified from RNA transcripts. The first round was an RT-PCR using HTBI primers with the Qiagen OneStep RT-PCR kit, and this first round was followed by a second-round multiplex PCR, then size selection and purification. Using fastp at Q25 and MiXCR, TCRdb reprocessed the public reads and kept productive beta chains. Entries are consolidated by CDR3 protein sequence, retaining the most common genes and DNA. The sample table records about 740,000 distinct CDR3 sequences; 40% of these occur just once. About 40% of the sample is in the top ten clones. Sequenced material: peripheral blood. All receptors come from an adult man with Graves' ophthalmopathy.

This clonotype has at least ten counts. In DNA, the CDR3 is TGCAGCGTTGAAATGGGATTAGGCCGGGCGCAGGGAGAGACCCAGTACTTC. Amino acids: CSVEMGLGRAQGETQYF. The chain links TRBV29-1 to TRBJ2-5, with a possible D match to TRBD1 (5 bases). V gave up 2 bases and J gave up 4 bases, with 23 bases separating them. CDR1 SQVTM and CDR2 ANQGSEA come from the germline V gene. This CDR3 has 17 residues.

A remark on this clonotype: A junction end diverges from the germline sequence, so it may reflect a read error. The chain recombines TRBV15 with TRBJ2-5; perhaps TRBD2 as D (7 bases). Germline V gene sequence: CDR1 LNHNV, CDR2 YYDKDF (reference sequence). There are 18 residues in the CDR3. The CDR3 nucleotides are TGTACCACCAGCAGAGATTCCCCAGGGGCGGGGGCTCAAGAGACCCAGTACTTC. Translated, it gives CTTSRDSPGAGAQETQYF.

Here the CDR3 DNA reads TGTGCCAGCAGTCGGGACAGGGGCGAGACTGGCTACACCTTC. Translating it yields CASSRDRGETGYTF. The V call is TRBV2, the J call TRBJ1-2, with 10 nucleotides matching TRBD1. CDR1 is SNHLY and CDR2 is FYNNEI in the germline V gene. Trimming cost V 5 bases and J 7 bases; bases outside gene matches: 7. CDR3 length: 14 amino acids.

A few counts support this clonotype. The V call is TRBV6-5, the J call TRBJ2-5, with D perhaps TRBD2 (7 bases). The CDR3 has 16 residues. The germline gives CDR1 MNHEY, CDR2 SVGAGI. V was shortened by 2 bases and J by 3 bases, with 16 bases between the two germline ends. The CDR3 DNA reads TGTGCCAGCAGTTACAAAGGGGGAGGGCCAAAAGAGACCCAGTACTTC. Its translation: CASSYKGGGPKETQYF.

The CDR3 here is CASSVDGGFYEQYF. The DNA of the CDR3 is TGTGCCAGCAGCGTAGATGGGGGCTTCTACGAGCAGTACTTC. The chain employs TRBV9 and TRBJ2-7; TRBD1 is a possible D gene (6 bases). V lost 0 bases to trimming and J lost 3 bases, with 10 bases between them. Germline loops: CDR1 SGDLS, CDR2 YYNGEE. CDR3 length equals 14 residues. Full variable domain (remainder filled in from reference TRBV9 and TRBJ2-7): DSGVTQTPKHLITATGQRVTLRCSPRSGDLSVYWYQQSLDQGLQFLIQYYNGEERAKGNILERFSAQQFPDLHSELNLSSLELGDSALYFCASSVDGGFYEQYFGPGTRLTVT.

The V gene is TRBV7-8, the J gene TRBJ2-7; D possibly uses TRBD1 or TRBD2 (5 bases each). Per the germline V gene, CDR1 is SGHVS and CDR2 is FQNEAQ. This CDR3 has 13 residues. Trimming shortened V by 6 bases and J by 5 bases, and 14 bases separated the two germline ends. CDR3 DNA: TGTGCCAGCAGTTATTCCGGGACCCACGAGCAGTACTTC. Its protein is CASSYSGTHEQYF. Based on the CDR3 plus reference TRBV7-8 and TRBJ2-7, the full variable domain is GAGVSQSPRYKVAKRGQDVALRCDPISGHVSLFWYQQALGQGPEFLTYFQNEAQLDKSGLPSDRFFAERPEGSVSTLKIQRTQQEDSAVYLCASSYSGTHEQYFGPGTRLTVT.

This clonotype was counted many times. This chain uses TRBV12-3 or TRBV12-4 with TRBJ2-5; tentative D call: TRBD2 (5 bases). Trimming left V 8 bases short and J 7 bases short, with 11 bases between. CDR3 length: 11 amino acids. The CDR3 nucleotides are TGTGCCAGCGGCTATGGAGGGACCCAGTACTTC. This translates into CASGYGGTQYF.

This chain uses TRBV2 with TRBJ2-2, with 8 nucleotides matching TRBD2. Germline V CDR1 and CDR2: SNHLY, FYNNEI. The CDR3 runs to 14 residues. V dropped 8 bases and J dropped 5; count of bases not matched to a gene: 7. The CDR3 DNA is TGTGCCAGCTCCGGGACTAGGGGGACCGGGGAGCTGTTTTTT. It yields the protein CASSGTRGTGELFF.

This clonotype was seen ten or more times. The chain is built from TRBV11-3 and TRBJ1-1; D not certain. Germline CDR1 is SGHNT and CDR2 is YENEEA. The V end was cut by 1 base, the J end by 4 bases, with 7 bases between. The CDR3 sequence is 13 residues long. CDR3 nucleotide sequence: TGTGCCAGCAGCTTAGGCAGACTCACTGAAGCTTTCTTT. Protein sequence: CASSLGRLTEAFF.

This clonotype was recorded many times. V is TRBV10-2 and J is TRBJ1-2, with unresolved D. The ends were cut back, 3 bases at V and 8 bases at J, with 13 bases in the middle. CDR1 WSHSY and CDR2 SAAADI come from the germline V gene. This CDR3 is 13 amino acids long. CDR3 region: CASSEVLVLGYTF. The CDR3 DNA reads TGCGCCAGCAGTGAAGTTTTAGTTTTGGGCTACACCTTC.

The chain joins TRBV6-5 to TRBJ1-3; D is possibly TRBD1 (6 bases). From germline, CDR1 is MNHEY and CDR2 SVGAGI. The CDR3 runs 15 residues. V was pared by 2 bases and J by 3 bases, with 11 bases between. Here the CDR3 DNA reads TGTGCCAGCAGTTACCGGGGGGACAATGGAAACACCATATATTTT. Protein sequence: CASSYRGDNGNTIYF.

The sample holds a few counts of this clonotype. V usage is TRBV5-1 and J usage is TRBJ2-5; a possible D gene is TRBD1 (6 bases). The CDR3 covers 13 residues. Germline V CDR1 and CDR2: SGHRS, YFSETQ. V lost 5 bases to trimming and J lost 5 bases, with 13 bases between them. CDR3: CASSPGVAETQYF. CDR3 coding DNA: TGCGCCAGCAGTCCAGGGGTTGCGGAGACCCAGTACTTC. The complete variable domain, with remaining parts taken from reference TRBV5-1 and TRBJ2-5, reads KAGVTQTPRYLIKTRGQQVTLSCSPISGHRSVSWYQQTPGQGLQFLFEYFSETQRNKGNFPGRFSGRQFSNSRSEMNVSTLELGDSALYLCASSPGVAETQYFGPGTRLLVL.

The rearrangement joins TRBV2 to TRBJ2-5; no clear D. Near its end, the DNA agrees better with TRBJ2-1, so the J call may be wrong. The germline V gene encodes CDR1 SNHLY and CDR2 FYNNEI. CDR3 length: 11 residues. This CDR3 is CASRAVDEQFF. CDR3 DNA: TGTGCCAGCAGAGCCGTAGATGAGCAGTTCTTC.

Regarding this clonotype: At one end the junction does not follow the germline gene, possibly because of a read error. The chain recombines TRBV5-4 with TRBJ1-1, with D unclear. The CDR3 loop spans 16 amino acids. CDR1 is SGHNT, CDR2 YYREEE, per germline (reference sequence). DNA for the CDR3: TGTACCAGCAGCTTGATCCCCTCCAGAGCGAACACTGAAGCTTTCTTT. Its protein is CTSSLIPSRANTEAFF. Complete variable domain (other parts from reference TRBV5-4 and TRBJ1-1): ETGVTQSPTHLIKTRGQQVTLRCSSQSGHNTVSWYQQALGQGPQFIFQYYREEENGRGNFPPRFSGLQFPNYSSELNVNALELDDSALYLCTSSLIPSRANTEAFFGQGTRLTVV.

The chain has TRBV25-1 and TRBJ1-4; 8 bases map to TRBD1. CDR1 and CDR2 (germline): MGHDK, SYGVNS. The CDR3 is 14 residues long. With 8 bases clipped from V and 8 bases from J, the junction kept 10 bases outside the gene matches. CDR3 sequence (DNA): TGTGCCAGCGGAGAACAGGGGGGTCGGGAAAAACTGTTTTTT. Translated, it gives CASGEQGGREKLFF.

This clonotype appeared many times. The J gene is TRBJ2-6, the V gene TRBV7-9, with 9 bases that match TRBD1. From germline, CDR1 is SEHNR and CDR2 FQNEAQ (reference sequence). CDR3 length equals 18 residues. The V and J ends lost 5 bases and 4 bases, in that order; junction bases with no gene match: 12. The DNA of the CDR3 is TGTGCCAGCAGCCCCGATCCGGGACAGGGATACGGGGCCAACGTCCTGACTTTC. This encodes CASSPDPGQGYGANVLTF.

As DNA, the CDR3 is TGTGCCAGCAGCCAGGGGGTGGGAAGGACCCAGTACTTC. It codes for CASSQGVGRTQYF. The V gene is TRBV7-9, the J gene TRBJ2-5; 7 nucleotides align to TRBD1. Germline V lookup: CDR1 SEHNR, CDR2 FQNEAQ (reference sequence). CDR3 size: 13 residues. Trimming at V came to 5 bases and at J to 7 bases, leaving 7 bases not matched to a gene.

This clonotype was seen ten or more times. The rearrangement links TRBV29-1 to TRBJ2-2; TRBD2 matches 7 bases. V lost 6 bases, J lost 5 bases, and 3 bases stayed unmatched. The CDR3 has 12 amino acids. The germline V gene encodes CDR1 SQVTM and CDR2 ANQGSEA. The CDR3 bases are TGCAGCGTCGGGCGGGGGACCGGGGAGCTGTTTTTT. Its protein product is CSVGRGTGELFF.

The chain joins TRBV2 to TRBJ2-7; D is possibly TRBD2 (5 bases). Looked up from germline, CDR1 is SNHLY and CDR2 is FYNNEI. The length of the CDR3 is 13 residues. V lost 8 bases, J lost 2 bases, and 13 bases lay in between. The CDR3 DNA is TGTGCCAGCGGCGACATGGGAGCCTACGAGCAGTACTTC. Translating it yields CASGDMGAYEQYF.

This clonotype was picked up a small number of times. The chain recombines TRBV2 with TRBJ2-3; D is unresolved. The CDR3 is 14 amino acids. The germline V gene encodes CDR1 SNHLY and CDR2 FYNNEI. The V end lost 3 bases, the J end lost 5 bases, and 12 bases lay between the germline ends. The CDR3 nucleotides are TGTGCCAGCAGTGAGGCCTCCGCAAGAGATACGCAGTATTTT. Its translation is CASSEASARDTQYF.

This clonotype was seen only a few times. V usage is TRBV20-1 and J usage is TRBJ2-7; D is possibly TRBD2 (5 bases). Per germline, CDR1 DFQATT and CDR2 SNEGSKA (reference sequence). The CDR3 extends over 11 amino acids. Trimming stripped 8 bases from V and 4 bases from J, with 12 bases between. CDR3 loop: CSCHSGYEQYF. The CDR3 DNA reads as TGCAGTTGCCACTCGGGGTACGAGCAGTACTTC.

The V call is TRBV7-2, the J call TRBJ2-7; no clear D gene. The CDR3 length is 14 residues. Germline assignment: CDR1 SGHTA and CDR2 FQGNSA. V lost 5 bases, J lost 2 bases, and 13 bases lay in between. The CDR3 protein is CASSHVSTPYEQYF. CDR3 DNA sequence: TGTGCCAGCAGCCACGTTTCGACCCCCTACGAGCAGTACTTC. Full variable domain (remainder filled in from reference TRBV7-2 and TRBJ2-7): GAGVSQSPSNKVTEKGKDVELRCDPISGHTALYWYRQSLGQGLEFLIYFQGNSAPDKSGLPSDRFSAERTGGSVSTLTIQRTQQEDSAVYLCASSHVSTPYEQYFGPGTRLTVT.